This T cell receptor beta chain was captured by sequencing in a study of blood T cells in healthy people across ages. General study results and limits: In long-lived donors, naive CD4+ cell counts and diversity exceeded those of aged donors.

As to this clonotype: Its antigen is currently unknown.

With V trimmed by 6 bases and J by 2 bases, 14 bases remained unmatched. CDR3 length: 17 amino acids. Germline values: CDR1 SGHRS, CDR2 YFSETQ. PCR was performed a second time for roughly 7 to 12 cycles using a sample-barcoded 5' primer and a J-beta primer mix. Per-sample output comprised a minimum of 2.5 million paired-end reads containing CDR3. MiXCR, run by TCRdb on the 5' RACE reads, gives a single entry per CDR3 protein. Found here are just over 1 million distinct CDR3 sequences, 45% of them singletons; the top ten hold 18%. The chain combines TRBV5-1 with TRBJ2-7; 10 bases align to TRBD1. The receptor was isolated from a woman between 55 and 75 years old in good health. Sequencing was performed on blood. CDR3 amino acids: CASTNRDRGGVPYEQYF. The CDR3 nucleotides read TGCGCCAGCACAAACCGGGACAGGGGCGGAGTCCCCTACGAGCAGTACTTC.